This T cell receptor (beta chain) was recorded in a study of CD8+CD57+ T cells in acquired aplastic anemia. For the study at large: Sorted CD4+ plus CD8+ cells gave DNA averaging around 3 ug. General study points: Simpson's diversity of CD8+ cells was not significantly different in patients compared with controls.

In the case of this clonotype: The antigen remains unidentified.

Flow cytometry had shown expanded CD8+CD57+ cells in the patients chosen for sequencing. Acquired aplastic anemia of severe grade affected all patients. Genomic DNA, serving as template, underwent TCR beta VDJ and CDR3 profiling. TCRdb ran MiXCR on the reads and lists one entry per CDR3 protein. The data hold about 160,000 distinct CDR3 sequences, with roughly two thirds observed a single time. With 3 bases removed from V and 2 bases from J, the gap between germline ends came to 13 bases. Germline CDR1 is DFQATT and CDR2 is SNEGSKA (reference sequence). The CDR3 extends over 14 amino acids. Sequencing used sorted CD4+, CD8+, or CD8+CD57+ T cells (not recorded which) from PBMCs. The chain couples TRBV20-1 to TRBJ2-5; D is perhaps TRBD2 (5 bases). The sequence was obtained from a human donor with aplastic anemia. DNA for the CDR3: TGCAGTGCTAGGTCTAGCCTAAGACAAGAGACCCAGTACTTC. This sequence encodes CSARSSLRQETQYF.